The present entry profiles one TCR beta chain with its context. It lacks a known antigen. No base qualities exist here, and no much larger clone lies one base off it. These data belong to a study of cytomegalovirus exposure and HLA in healthy donors (dated by TCRdb to about 2017). For context, the study as a whole: According to a later analysis, one platform produced both the 110 or so validation repertoires and the approximately 600 repertoires of the first cohort. Along with the 666-subject first cohort, a separate validation cohort of over a hundred different subjects was used. The study combined high-throughput TCR immunosequencing, statistical association of individual TCRs with disease status, and machine learning to predict cytomegalovirus infection status. The study aimed to test whether cataloging public T cell receptors could reveal signatures of past pathogen exposure. The full study reports these points: Most TCR sequences were observed very rarely across donors, whereas some public TCRs were present in many individuals. In both the original and validation cohorts, the classifier was reported to diagnose cytomegalovirus status with high specificity and sensitivity. Three of the identified cytomegalovirus-associated TCR beta chains were confirmed in vitro to be specific for cytomegalovirus antigens. Of the cluster scores, roughly 95% were above 0 in a later analysis, which found that TCRs clustered in the first cohort also tended to co-occur in the 120 validation repertoires. In the study, some 160 TCR beta chains were listed as associated with cytomegalovirus. The authors suggested that the approach could potentially be generalized to other disease states and immunological phenotypes. All 120 or so repertoires were used to score co-occurrence in the validation cohort in a later analysis, because that analysis had no HLA typing for the cohort.

The donors belonged to the validation cohort of over a hundred subjects, which was separate from the 666-subject first cohort. Including the terminal cysteine and phenylalanine, the CDR3 comprises 15 residues. Only the CDR3 DNA stays, 45 bases, in frame from base 1. Trimmed from V: 0 bases; trimmed from J: 2 bases; junction bases lacking a gene match: 1. Reading the germline V gene gives CDR1 SGHRS and CDR2 YFSETQ. Library creation used the immunoSEQ multiplex PCR assay. In the paper's pipeline: A statistical classification framework was built for diagnosing cytomegalovirus status from the catalog of TCR beta chain sequences. Imported from immuneACCESS, the table was reduced by TCRdb to in-frame sequences with V and J called. These copies leave out some clones; in studies compared against another copy, an unresolved V gene accounts for under half, and the cause of the remainder is not known. For V, J and clone size, that table is used; D and trimming come from the DNA. The sample table records about 69,000 clones; about 94% of these occur just once. The ten largest clonotypes hold more than 1% of the sample.

This sequence was found in a young woman in good health and CMV-seronegative. The chain was built from TRBV5-1 and TRBJ2-3; the central 9 bases match TRBD2. Sequences were obtained from PBMCs. CDR3 region: CASSLVAGDTDTQYF. The DNA is TGCGCCAGCAGCTTGGTAGCGGGGGACACAGATACGCAGTATTTT.